This T cell receptor (beta chain) was sequenced for a study of T cells in Graves' hyperthyroidism and ophthalmopathy. Patients aged 18 to 65 had newly diagnosed hyperthyroidism lasting under 2 months. RNA transcripts provided the source from which TCR beta CDR3 regions were amplified. An initial round of RT-PCR targeting the TCR CDR3 relied on the HTBI primer set. TCRdb independently ran MiXCR on the multiplex PCR reads; one entry per CDR3 protein. The sample contains around 700,000 distinct CDR3 sequences, 30% to 40% of which appear only once. About this clonotype: Its specificity is not known. One end of the junction varies from germline; a read error may be responsible.

Germline values: CDR1 SGHTA, CDR2 FQGNSA. The CDR3 has 16 residues. Study-wide results and caveats: The authors' 13 V-J model separated ophthalmopathy from stable hyperthyroidism.

The sequencing input was blood. The receptor was isolated from a woman between 35 and 50 years old with Graves' hyperthyroidism. V gene TRBV7-2 combines with J gene TRBJ1-6; the D gene is possibly TRBD1 (5 bases). CDR3 sequence (DNA): TGCGCCAGCAGCCAGACAGTGGGCTCCTATAATTCACCCCTCCACTTT. It specifies CASSQTVGSYNSPLHF.